This T cell receptor (beta chain) is from a study of beta chain features in type 1 diabetes (dated 2018 in TCRdb). For the wider study: Mean age, gender distribution, total cell number and subset yield were not different between patients and healthy donors. Across all samples, fewer than 130 million sorted cells were examined, and cell number per subset correlated strongly with RNA yield. The study compared TCRB repertoires of sorted circulating CD4+ T cell subsets between recently diagnosed type 1 diabetes patients and matched healthy donors. Whereas all 28 donors provided naive and central memory subsets, regulatory and stem cell-like memory subsets were isolated from just 8 patients and roughly 8 healthy donors. Results the study describes overall, beyond this receptor: PCR might favor shorter templates, but patient and control samples were amplified and corrected together, so any skew would affect both groups equally. At VDJ recombination sites, type 1 diabetes patients had fewer insertions and more deleted nucleotides, which implies abnormalities in thymic rearrangement. HLA sub-analyses involved small numbers of individuals, so any influence of HLA type on TCRB rearrangement remained unresolved. Naive, central memory and regulatory TCRB repertoires appeared to be more similar among patients than among healthy donors. A moderate but significant shortening of TCRB CDR3 length was observed in type 1 diabetes patients in all four CD4+ subsets. Because cDNA was sequenced instead of genomic DNA, activated cells with high expression could be over-represented, although the groups did not differ in activation or CD3 levels.

Counted from cysteine to phenylalanine, this CDR3 has 13 amino acids. Only the CDR3 region is kept as DNA, spanning 39 bases read in frame from base 1. The junction shows trimming of 0 bases on V and 4 bases on J, plus 8 bases between the germline ends. The germline V gene gives CDR1 as SGHRS and CDR2 as YFSETQ. This clone appeared a few times. This receptor's antigen is unknown. No per-base quality is available; no much larger clone lies one base away. The same CDR3 also results from other DNA sequences found in this sample. All of the isolated RNA was reverse transcribed with the High Capacity cDNA Reverse Transcription Kit, so expressed TCRB transcripts were sequenced. Naive, central memory and regulatory T cell samples underwent deep immunoSEQ sequencing, averaging about 3.57 million total reads per sample. Sorted cells were lysed in RLT buffer and RNA was extracted with DNase-treated RNeasy Micro or Mini kits, depending on cell number. To prevent cross-contamination, each cell subset was processed individually, whereas patient and healthy donor samples were processed jointly. The immunoSEQ multiplex PCR was used to amplify TCRB sequences from cDNA, yielding 87-bp fragments that span the CDR3 region. Amplicons were sequenced on the Illumina HiSeq platform. From the authors' description of their analysis: Synthetic template baselines were used to correct PCR bias computationally, reads within Hamming distance 2 were collapsed, and singletons that could not be merged were discarded. Reads were aligned against IMGT so that V, D and J genes, CDR3 length and insertions or deletions at six rearrangement sites could be assigned. Within each subset, clonotype counts were normalized to sorted cell number, and only after that were true diversity and Gini coefficients computed with the tcR R package. The overlap coefficient, calculated on TCRB nucleotide sequences, was used to measure repertoire sharing. Out-of-frame TCRB sequences from naive cells were analyzed to stand in for the pre-selection repertoire. In its TCRdb copy, this immuneACCESS table keeps in-frame sequences only and misses some clones. Where compared with another copy, unresolved V genes explain less than half of these, and the others have no known cause. The V and J calls and clone size come from that table; D and trimming were worked out from the DNA. This sample lists around 300,000 clones; approximately 15% were detected once. The ten largest clones represent approximately 0.015% of the sample.

From each donor, a single peripheral blood sample of about 116 mL on average was drawn into heparinised tubes. A BD FACSAria II was used to sort naive, central memory, regulatory and stem cell-like memory CD4+ T cells with a panel that included CD45RO, CCR7, CD25, CD127, CD95 and CD27. Every sorted population had a purity above 95%. PBMCs were isolated immediately by Lymphoprep density gradient centrifugation and stained directly without culture. Samples were stained and sorted in pairs, with one healthy donor and one patient per experiment, so that batch effects were minimized. Sequencing input: naive CD4+ T cells from blood. The cell subset or site label corresponds to: true naive CD4+ T cells. This TCR came from a man aged 18-30 years with type 1 diabetes. The rearrangement combines TRBV5-1 with TRBJ2-7, with no confidently assigned D gene. The CDR3 region reads CASSLATGYEQYF. The sequenced DNA: TGCGCCAGCAGCTTGGCCACGGGTTACGAGCAGTACTTC. Beyond the CDR3, the reference TRBV5-1 and TRBJ2-7 genes provide the residues; the full variable domain reads: KAGVTQTPRYLIKTRGQQVTLSCSPISGHRSVSWYQQTPGQGLQFLFEYFSETQRNKGNFPGRFSGRQFSNSRSEMNVSTLELGDSALYLCASSLATGYEQYFGPGTRLTVT.